The following is a TCR beta chain sequence with its context. Its matching antigen is unknown. Germline CDR1 MDHEN, CDR2 SYDVKM. The CDR3 is made up of 16 amino acids. After removal of 6 bases from V and 0 bases from J, the junction contained 4 bases not matched to a gene. These data belong to a study of cytomegalovirus exposure and HLA in healthy donors. The study, taken as a whole, reports: In all likelihood, a cluster of highly shared sequence variants was a sequencing artifact. The investigators catalogued 164 TCR beta chains as cytomegalovirus-associated. The only immune exposure information that was available was CMV serostatus.

These donors counted as nominally healthy when sampled, but unrecorded immune exposures were likely. 13 Jbeta primers and 60 Vbeta primers were used for the PCR. Method: immunoSEQ multiplex PCR; TCRdb's copy keeps in-frame clones and lacks some. Its table lists 100,000 to 150,000 clones. This chain connects TRBV28 to TRBJ1-3, with 11 bases identical to TRBD1. This clonotype was obtained from a woman aged 40 to 50 in good health and CMV-seronegative. Sequencing used PBMCs. The CDR3 sequence is CASSWDRGSSGNTIYF. CDR3 DNA sequence: TGTGCCAGCAGCTGGGACAGGGGGAGCTCTGGAAACACCATATATTTT.